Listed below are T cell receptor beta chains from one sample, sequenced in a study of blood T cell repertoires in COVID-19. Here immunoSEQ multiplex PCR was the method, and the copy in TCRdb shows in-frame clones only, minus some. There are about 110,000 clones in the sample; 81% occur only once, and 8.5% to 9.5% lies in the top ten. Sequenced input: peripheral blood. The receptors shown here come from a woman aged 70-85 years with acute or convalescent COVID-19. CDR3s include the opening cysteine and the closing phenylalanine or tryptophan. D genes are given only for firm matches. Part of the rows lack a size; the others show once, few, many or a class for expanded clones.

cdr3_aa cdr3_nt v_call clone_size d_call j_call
CASSEGTDNQPQHF TGTGCCAGTAGTGAGGGGACAGATAATCAGCCCCAGCATTTT TRBV19 - TRBD1 TRBJ1-5
CASSYRDRDGYTF TGTGCCAGCAGTTACCGGGACAGGGATGGCTACACCTTC TRBV6-5 - TRBD1 TRBJ1-2
CASSQRDRGAEAFF TGTGCCAGCAGCCAAAGGGACAGGGGTGCTGAAGCTTTCTTT TRBV3-1/TRBV3-2 - TRBD1 TRBJ1-1
CASSVGDAGIYEQYF TGTGCCAGCAGCGTCGGAGACGCAGGGATCTACGAGCAGTACTTC TRBV9 - - TRBJ2-7
CASSGNLAGVADTQYF TGTGCCAGCAGTGGGAATTTAGCGGGAGTAGCAGATACGCAGTATTTT TRBV2 - TRBD2 TRBJ2-3
CASSAAGTYEQYF TGTGCCAGCAGTGCCGCGGGAACCTACGAGCAGTACTTC TRBV28 once - TRBJ2-7
CASSLEGQRNQPQHF TGTGCCAGCAGCTTGGAGGGACAGCGCAATCAGCCCCAGCATTTT TRBV5-8 - TRBD1 TRBJ1-5
CASSEGQWDQPQHF TGTGCCAGCAGTGAGGGACAGTGGGATCAGCCCCAGCATTTT TRBV2 - TRBD1 TRBJ1-5
CASSGQGDQPQHF TGTGCCAGCTCAGGACAGGGCGATCAGCCCCAGCATTTT TRBV18 - TRBD1 TRBJ1-5
CASSIEGGADTGELFF TGTGCCAGTAGTATAGAAGGGGGTGCGGACACCGGGGAGCTGTTTTTT TRBV19 - - TRBJ2-2
CASSKVRRLWYEQYF TGTGCCAGCAGCAAAGTCCGCCGGTTGTGGTACGAGCAGTACTTC TRBV21-1 - - TRBJ2-7
CASSAGIYAEQYF TGTGCCAGCAGTGCGGGGATTTACGCCGAGCAGTACTTC TRBV2 - - TRBJ2-7
CAISAGRANEKLFF TGTGCCATCAGTGCCGGGAGAGCCAATGAAAAACTGTTTTTT TRBV10-3 - - TRBJ1-4
CASILPGKGRAKNIQYF TGTGCCAGCATCCTTCCAGGGAAAGGTCGGGCCAAAAACATTCAGTACTTC TRBV11-3 - - TRBJ2-4
CASSLSAGTGGKSEAFF TGCGCCAGCAGCCTGTCCGCAGGGACAGGGGGGAAGTCTGAAGCTTTCTTT TRBV5-1 - TRBD1 TRBJ1-1
CASSQVGLSEAFF TGCGCCAGCAGCCAAGTCGGACTCAGTGAAGCTTTCTTT TRBV4-1 - - TRBJ1-1
CAWRGLGQQETQYF TGTGCCTGGAGGGGACTTGGGCAGCAAGAGACCCAGTACTTC TRBV30 - - TRBJ2-5
CASSYPDRGRYQPQHF TGTGCCAGCAGTTATCCTGACAGGGGAAGATACCAGCCCCAGCATTTT TRBV6-9 - TRBD1 TRBJ1-5
CASSIRLAGTETQYF TGTGCCAGTAGTATCCGACTAGCGGGAACGGAGACCCAGTACTTC TRBV19 - TRBD2 TRBJ2-5
CASSRASVNTEAFF TGTGCCAGCAGCCGCGCAAGTGTGAACACTGAAGCTTTCTTT TRBV3-1/TRBV3-2 - - TRBJ1-1
CASSRDRSNQPQHF TGTGCCAGCAGTAGGGACAGATCCAATCAGCCCCAGCATTTT TRBV9 - TRBD1 TRBJ1-5
CASSPSGPPSYNEQFF TGCGCCAGCAGCCCTAGCGGACCTCCCTCCTACAATGAGCAGTTCTTC TRBV5-1 - TRBD2 TRBJ2-1
CASSPKGLLSTDTQYF TGTGCCAGCAGTCCCAAGGGGCTGCTTAGCACAGATACGCAGTATTTT TRBV2 - - TRBJ2-3
CASSFYADSYGYTF TGTGCCAGCAGCTTCTATGCGGACAGCTATGGCTACACCTTC TRBV5-5 - - TRBJ1-2
CASWGRGAEAFF TGTGCCAGCTGGGGGCGGGGGGCTGAAGCTTTCTTT TRBV7-2 - - TRBJ1-1
CASSQGYQETQYF TGTGCCAGCAGCCAGGGGTACCAAGAGACCCAGTACTTC TRBV7-2 - - TRBJ2-5
CASSPSTDTQYF TGTGCCAGCAGCCCTAGCACAGATACGCAGTATTTT TRBV6-6 - - TRBJ2-3
CASSYGGNTGELFF TGTGCCAGCAGTTACGGCGGGAACACCGGGGAGCTGTTTTTT TRBV6-6 - - TRBJ2-2
CASSRASVAGLEQYF TGTGCCAGCAGCCGGGCGTCCGTGGCGGGGCTCGAGCAGTACTTC TRBV11-2 - - TRBJ2-7
CAWSPGTSAYEQYF TGTGCCTGGAGTCCCGGGACTAGCGCTTACGAGCAGTACTTC TRBV30 - TRBD2 TRBJ2-7
CASSLYDQPQHF TGTGCCAGTAGTCTATACGATCAGCCCCAGCATTTT TRBV19 - - TRBJ1-5
CASSPPTGGRTEAFF TGTGCCAGCTCACCACCTACAGGGGGCAGGACTGAAGCTTTCTTT TRBV18 - TRBD1 TRBJ1-1
CASSLMDREETQYF TGTGCCAGCAGTTTGATGGACAGGGAAGAGACCCAGTACTTC TRBV28 - TRBD1 TRBJ2-5
CASSESGTGPTDTQYF TGTGCCAGCAGTGAAAGCGGGACAGGGCCCACAGATACGCAGTATTTT TRBV2 - TRBD1 TRBJ2-3
CASSPEGSWEKLFF TGTGCCAGCAGCCCGGAGGGGTCCTGGGAAAAACTGTTTTTT TRBV4-2 - - TRBJ1-4
CASSLWAGGPNEQFF TGTGCCAGCAGCTTATGGGCGGGAGGGCCCAATGAGCAGTTCTTC TRBV7-9 - TRBD2 TRBJ2-1
CASSPSRYYGYTF TGCGCCAGCAGCCCTAGCCGCTACTATGGCTACACCTTC TRBV5-1 once - TRBJ1-2
CATSIRAGTGLAYEQYF TGTGCCACCTCCATCCGCGCCGGGACAGGACTTGCCTACGAGCAGTACTTC TRBV19 - TRBD1 TRBJ2-7
CASSYPTGQEENEKLFF TGTGCCAGCAGTTACCCGACCGGACAGGAGGAAAATGAAAAACTGTTTTTT TRBV6-2/TRBV6-3 - TRBD1 TRBJ1-4
CASSGQLTDTQYF TGTGCCAGTAGTGGACAGTTAACAGATACGCAGTATTTT TRBV19 - - TRBJ2-3
CASSEGTFRTDEAFF TGTGCCAGCAGCGAAGGGACATTTCGTACCGATGAAGCTTTCTTT TRBV6-1 - - TRBJ1-1
CASSFLQGEAFF TGTGCCAGCAGTTTTCTACAGGGGGAAGCTTTCTTT TRBV27 - TRBD1 TRBJ1-1
CASSLTPTVNTEAFF TGCGCCAGCAGCTTGACGCCGACAGTTAACACTGAAGCTTTCTTT TRBV5-1 - - TRBJ1-1
CASSQAGTGGTEAFF TGTGCCAGCAGCCAAGCCGGGACAGGGGGCACTGAAGCTTTCTTT TRBV4-2 - TRBD1 TRBJ1-1
CASSNRPRQGHSLF TGCGCCAGCAGCAACCGTCCTCGACAGGGACATTCCCTATTT TRBV5-1 - TRBD1 TRBJ1-1
CASSTVGGQPQHF TGTGCCAGTAGTACAGTGGGGGGTCAGCCCCAGCATTTT TRBV19 - - TRBJ1-5
CASSLGPGHEQFF TGTGCCAGCAGTTTGGGCCCAGGGCATGAGCAGTTCTTC TRBV5-4 - - TRBJ2-1